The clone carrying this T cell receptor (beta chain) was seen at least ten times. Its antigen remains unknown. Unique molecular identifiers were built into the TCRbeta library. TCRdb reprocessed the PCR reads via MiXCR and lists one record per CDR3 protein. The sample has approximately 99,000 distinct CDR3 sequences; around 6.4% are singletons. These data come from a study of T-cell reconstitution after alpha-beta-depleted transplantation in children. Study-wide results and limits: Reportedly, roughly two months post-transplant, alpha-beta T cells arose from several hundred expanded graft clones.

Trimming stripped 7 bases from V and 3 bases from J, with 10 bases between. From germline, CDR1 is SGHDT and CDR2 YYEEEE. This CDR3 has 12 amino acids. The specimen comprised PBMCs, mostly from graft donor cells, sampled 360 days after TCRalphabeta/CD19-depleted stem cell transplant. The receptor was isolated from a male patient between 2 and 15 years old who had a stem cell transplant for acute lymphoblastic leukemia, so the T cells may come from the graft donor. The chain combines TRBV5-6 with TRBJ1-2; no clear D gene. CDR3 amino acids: CASALGYYGYTF. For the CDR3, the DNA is TGTGCCAGCGCCTTGGGGTACTATGGCTACACCTTC.